What follows is one T cell receptor beta chain and its context. Its antigen remains unidentified. No qualities accompany the bases; no much larger clone lies one base away. Measured from the cysteine to the phenylalanine, the CDR3 is 14 residues long. Only the CDR3 DNA stays, 42 bases, in frame from base 1. Trimming removed 0 bases from V and 4 bases from J, leaving 10 bases between the germline ends. The germline V gene specifies SGDLS as CDR1 and YYNGEE as CDR2. Donors were 39 systemically healthy Caucasian individuals from Russia aged roughly 6 to 100 years. Each donor gave about 11 milliliters of peripheral blood, drawn into EDTA-treated Vacutainer tubes. Ficoll-Paque density-gradient centrifugation was used to isolate PBMCs, with at least 7 million per sample. Total RNA was extracted from PBMCs with Trizol reagent, with at least 5 micrograms obtained per sample. For every donor, an aliquot of PBMCs went through flow cytometry to measure the percentages of naive CD45RAhigh/CD27high T cells.

The data originate from a study of blood T cells in healthy people across ages (dated by TCRdb to about 2015). As for the study more broadly: In model experiments, template switching captured roughly one uniquely barcoded TCR beta cDNA molecule for every two T cells. Using the same blood draw, the study looked at two additional independent replicas of 1 million unique cDNA reads for two donors, one aged 18 to 30 and the other aged 80 or older. To avoid experimental bias, donors of different ages were randomly spread across the sequencing lanes. The donors were split into four age groups: young (average about 16 years), middle-aged (roughly 39), aged (around 67) and long-lived (roughly 80). Age-related changes in TCR beta repertoire diversity were measured in the study by deep sequencing normalized with unique cDNA molecular identifiers.

The full study reports these points: Estimates of total diversity based on one million sequenced T cells were considered lower bounds and underestimates. Observed TCR beta diversity per million T cells fell roughly linearly with age, and a significant reduction was already apparent by age roughly 40. Bulk unsorted PBMC profiling prevented conclusive comparison of naive and antigen-experienced compartments. Compared with the aged group, the long-lived group had more naive CD4+ T cells, fewer expanded clones and increased TCR diversity, suggesting age selection. The percentage of naive T cells measured by flow cytometry correlated strongly with observed TCR beta diversity. Donor CMV infection status was unknown, potentially confounding age-related changes in expanded clonotypes.

The library relied on 5' RACE. A second PCR of roughly 6 to 12 cycles was performed with a sample-barcoded 5' primer and a J-beta primer mix. A template-switch 5' adaptor carrying 12 random nucleotides introduced a unique molecular identifier onto each TCR beta cDNA molecule. At least 3 million CDR3-containing paired-end reads were obtained from each sample. The Mint cDNA synthesis kit, primed by a TRBC-specific oligonucleotide, was used to synthesize first-strand cDNA from all RNA. Following uracil-DNA glycosylase treatment, all cDNA underwent a first 18-cycle PCR with the universal primers M1SS and BC2_uni_R. Processing in the source paper ran as follows. For normalization, 1 million high-quality reads were randomly selected from each sample, with every read carrying a distinct molecular identifier. Instead of being binned into consensus sequences, reads with shared molecular identifiers were discarded. MiTCR, with a Q25 quality threshold and the strictest error-elimination algorithm, was used for CDR3 identification, clonotype clustering and error correction. A nonparametric unseen species model with Euler transformation was used to estimate lower-bound total TCR beta diversity. TCRdb reprocessed the public reads (quality trimming at Q25 with fastp, clone calling with MiXCR) and kept in-frame beta chains. Rows are combined by CDR3 protein, so each entry shows the most common genes and DNA. The V and J calls here are based on TCRdb, not the publication. For this sample the table gives 1.8 million or so distinct CDR3 sequences, of which roughly 43% were detected only once. The top ten clones comprise 23% of the sample.

This receptor was identified in a human donor in good health. Material for sequencing was blood. The rearrangement combines TRBV9 with TRBJ1-1; the D gene is not confidently resolved. For the CDR3, the sequence is CASSVAPAGTEAFF. In nucleotides, the sequence is TGTGCCAGCAGCGTAGCTCCTGCCGGCACTGAAGCTTTCTTT.